This T cell receptor beta chain was obtained from a study of T cell changes during pregnancy in multiple sclerosis. CDR1 and CDR2 from the germline V gene are LNHNV and YYDKDF (reference sequence). The ends were cut back, 5 bases at V and 3 bases at J, with 11 bases in the middle. This CDR3 has 13 amino acids. TCRdb's copy holds only in-frame clones and misses some; the assay was immunoSEQ multiplex PCR. The sample lists roughly 38,000 clones, more than 75% occurring once. Sequencing used CD8+ T cells from peripheral blood mononuclear cells, obtained in the third trimester of pregnancy. V and J are TRBV15 and TRBJ2-7, with D possibly being TRBD2 (5 bases). The TCR was taken from a female donor with multiple sclerosis, enrolled in a pregnancy study. DNA for the CDR3: TGTGCCACCAGCTGGGGAGTGAGCTACGAGCAGTACTTC. This sequence encodes CATSWGVSYEQYF. The full variable domain, its missing parts supplied by reference TRBV15 and TRBJ2-7, is DAMVIQNPRYQVTQFGKPVTLSCSQTLNHNVMYWYQQKSSQAPKLLFHYYDKDFNNEADTPDNFQSRRPNTSFCFLDIRSPGLGDTAMYLCATSWGVSYEQYFGPGTRLTVT.